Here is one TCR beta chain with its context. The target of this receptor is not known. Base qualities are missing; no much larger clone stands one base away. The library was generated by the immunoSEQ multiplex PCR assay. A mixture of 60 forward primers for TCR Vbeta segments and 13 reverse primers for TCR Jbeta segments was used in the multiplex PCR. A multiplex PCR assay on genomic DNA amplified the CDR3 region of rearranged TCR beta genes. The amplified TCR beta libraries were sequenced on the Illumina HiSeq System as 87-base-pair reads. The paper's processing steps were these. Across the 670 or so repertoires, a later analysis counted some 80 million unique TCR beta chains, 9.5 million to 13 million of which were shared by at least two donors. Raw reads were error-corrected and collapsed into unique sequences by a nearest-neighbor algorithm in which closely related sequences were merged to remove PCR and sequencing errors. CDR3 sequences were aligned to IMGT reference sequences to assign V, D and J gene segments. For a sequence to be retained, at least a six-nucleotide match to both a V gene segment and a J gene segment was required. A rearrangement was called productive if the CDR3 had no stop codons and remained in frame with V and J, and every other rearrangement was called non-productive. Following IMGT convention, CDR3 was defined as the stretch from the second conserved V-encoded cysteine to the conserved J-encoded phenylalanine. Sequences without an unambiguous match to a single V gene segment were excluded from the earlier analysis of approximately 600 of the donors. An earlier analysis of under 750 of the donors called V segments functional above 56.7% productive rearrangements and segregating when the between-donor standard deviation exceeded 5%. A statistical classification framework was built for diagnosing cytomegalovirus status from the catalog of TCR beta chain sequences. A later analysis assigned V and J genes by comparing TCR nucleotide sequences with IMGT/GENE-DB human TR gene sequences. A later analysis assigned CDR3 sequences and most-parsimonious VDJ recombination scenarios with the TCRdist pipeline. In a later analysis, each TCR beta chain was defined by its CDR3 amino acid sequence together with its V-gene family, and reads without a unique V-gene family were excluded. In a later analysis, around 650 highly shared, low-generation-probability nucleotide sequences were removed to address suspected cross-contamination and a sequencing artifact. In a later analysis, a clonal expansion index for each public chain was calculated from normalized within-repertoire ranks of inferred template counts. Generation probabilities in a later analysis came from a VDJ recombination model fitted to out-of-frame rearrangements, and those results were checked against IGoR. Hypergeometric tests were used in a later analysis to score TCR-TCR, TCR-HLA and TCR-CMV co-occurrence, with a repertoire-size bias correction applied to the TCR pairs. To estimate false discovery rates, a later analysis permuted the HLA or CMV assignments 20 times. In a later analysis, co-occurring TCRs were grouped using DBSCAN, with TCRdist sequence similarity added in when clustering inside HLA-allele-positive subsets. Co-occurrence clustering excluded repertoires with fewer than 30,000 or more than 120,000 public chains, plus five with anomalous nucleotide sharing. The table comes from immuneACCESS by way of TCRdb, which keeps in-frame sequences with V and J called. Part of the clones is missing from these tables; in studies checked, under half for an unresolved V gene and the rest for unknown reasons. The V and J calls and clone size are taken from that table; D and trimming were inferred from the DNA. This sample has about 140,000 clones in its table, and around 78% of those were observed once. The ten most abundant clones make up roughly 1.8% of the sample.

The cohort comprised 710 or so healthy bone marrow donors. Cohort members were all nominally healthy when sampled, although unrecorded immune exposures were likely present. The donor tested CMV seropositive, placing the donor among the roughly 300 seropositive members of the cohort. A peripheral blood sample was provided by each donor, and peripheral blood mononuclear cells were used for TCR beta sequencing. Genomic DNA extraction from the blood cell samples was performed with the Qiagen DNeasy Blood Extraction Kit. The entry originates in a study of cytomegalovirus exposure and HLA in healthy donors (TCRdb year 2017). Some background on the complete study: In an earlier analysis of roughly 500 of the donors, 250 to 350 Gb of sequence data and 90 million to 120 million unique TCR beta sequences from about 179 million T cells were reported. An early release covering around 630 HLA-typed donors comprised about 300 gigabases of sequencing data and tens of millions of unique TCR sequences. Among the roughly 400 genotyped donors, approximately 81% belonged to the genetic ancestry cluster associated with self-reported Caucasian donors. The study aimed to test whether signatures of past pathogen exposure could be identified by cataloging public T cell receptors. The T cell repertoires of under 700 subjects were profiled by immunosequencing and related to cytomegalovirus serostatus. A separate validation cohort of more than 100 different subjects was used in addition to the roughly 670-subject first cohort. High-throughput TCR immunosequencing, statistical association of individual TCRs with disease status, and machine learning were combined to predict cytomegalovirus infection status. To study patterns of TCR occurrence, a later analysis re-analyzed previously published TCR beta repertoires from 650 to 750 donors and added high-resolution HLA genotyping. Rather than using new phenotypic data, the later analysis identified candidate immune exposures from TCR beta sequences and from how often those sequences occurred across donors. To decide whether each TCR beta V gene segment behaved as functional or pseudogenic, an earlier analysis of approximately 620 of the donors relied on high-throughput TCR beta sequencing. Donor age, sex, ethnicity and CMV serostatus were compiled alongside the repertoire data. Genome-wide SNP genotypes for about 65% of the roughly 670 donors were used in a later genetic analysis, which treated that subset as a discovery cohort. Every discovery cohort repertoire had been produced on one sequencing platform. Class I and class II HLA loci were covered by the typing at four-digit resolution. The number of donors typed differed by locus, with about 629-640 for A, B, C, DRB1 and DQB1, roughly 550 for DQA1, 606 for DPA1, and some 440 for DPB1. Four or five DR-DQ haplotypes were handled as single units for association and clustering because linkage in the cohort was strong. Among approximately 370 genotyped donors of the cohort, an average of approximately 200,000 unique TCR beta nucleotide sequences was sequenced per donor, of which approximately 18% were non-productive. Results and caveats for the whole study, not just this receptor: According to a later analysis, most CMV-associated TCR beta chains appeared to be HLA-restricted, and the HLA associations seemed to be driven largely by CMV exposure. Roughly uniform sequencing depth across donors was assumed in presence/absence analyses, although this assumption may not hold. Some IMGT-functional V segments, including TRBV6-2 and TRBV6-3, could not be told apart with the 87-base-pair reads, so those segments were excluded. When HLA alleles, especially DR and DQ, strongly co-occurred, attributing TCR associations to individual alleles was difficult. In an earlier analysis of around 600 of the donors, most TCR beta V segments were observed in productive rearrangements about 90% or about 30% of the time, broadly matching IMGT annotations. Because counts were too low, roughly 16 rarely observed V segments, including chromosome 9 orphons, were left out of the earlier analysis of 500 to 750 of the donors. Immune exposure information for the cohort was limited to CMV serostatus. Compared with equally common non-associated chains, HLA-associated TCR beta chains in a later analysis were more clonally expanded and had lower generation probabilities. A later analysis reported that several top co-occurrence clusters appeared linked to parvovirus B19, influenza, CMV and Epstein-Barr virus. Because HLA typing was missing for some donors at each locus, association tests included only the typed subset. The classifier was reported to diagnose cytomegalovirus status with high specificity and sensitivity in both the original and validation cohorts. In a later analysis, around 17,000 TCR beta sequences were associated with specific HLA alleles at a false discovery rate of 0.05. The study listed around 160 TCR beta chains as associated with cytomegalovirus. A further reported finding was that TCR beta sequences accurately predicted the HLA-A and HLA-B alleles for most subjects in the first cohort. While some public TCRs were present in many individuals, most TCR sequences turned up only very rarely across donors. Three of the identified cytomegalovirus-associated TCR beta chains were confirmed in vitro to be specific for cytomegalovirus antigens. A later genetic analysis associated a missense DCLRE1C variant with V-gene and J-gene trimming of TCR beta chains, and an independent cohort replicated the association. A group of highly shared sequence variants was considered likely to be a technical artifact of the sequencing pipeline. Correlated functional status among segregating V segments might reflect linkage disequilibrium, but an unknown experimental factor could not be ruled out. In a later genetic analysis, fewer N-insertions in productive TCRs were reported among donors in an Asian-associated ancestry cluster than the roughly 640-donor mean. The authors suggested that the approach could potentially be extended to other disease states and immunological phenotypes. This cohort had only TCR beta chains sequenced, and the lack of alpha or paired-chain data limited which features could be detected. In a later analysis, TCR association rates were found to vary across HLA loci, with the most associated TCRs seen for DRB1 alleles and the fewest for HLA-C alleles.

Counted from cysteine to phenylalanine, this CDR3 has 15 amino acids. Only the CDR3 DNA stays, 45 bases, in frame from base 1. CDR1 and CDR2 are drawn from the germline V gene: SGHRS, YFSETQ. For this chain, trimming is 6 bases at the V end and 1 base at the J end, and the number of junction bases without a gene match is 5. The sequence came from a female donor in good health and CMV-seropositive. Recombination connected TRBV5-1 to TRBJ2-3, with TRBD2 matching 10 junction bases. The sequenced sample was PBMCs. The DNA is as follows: TGCGCCAGCAACCTAGCGGGAGTCCGCACAGATACGCAGTATTTT. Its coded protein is CASNLAGVRTDTQYF.